This T cell receptor (beta chain) originates from a study of T cells in Graves' hyperthyroidism and ophthalmopathy. Study-level results: Blood shared most expanded thyroid clonotypes above 0.001. A model using 13 V-J features told ophthalmopathy apart from stable hyperthyroidism.

Germline CDR1 and CDR2: SNHLY and FYNNEI. The CDR3 totals 15 residues. V was pared by 1 base and J by 3 bases, with 12 bases between. The diagnoses drew upon clinical symptoms, serum thyroxine and TRAb, thyroid ultrasound and orbital computed tomography. The authors obtained PBMCs from 9 to 10 ml of fresh peripheral blood. The CDR3 regions of TCR beta were amplified from RNA transcripts. First-round RT-PCR with HTBI primers amplified the TCR CDR3 region. TCRdb re-called the multiplex PCR reads through MiXCR, storing one row per CDR3 protein. The sample contains fewer than 650,000 distinct CDR3 sequences, roughly 14% of which appear only once. This clonotype was found many times. Its antigen is undetermined.

Source material: blood. This chain connects TRBV2 to TRBJ1-2, with D possibly being TRBD1 (5 bases). This TCR came from a woman in her twenties or thirties with Graves' hyperthyroidism that later progressed to Graves' ophthalmopathy. The CDR3 DNA follows: TGTGCCAGCAGTGAAGGGCAGGGAGAGTACTATGGCTACACCTTC. Translation: CASSEGQGEYYGYTF.